This T cell receptor beta chain was sequenced in a study of T cells in localized non-small cell lung cancer (dated by TCRdb to the early 2020s). Background for the entire study: The study analyzed T cell repertoires of 236 early-stage NSCLC patients, comparing tumors and uninvolved tumor-adjacent lungs. The cohort comprised some 240 treatment-naïve NSCLC patients with resected, localized lung tumors. Of the NSCLC patients, roughly 130 were male and around 99 were female, and the mean age was approximately 64 years. Broader findings and caveats from the paper: Because multi-region sequencing of the tumors was not done, intratumor heterogeneity could not be ruled out. Uninvolved tumor-adjacent lung showed the highest T cell clonality, higher than tumor, which suggests more focused antigenic responses in the uninvolved tumor-adjacent lung. A median of 57 of the top 100 tumor clones turned up in the paired uninvolved adjacent lung, and 25 to 30 of those clones also ranked among the top 100 of that same adjacent lung. Longer overall survival was associated with higher blood T cell density, whereas shorter survival was associated with higher adjacent-lung clonality. Because the study design was exploratory, TCR variables were selected using unadjusted p-values without false-discovery rate correction.

As encoded in the germline V gene, CDR1 is WSHSY while CDR2 is SAAADI. V is trimmed back by 3 bases and J by 8 bases, and the junction contains 7 bases that no gene match accounts for. The CDR3 spans 15 residues, from the cysteine through the phenylalanine. Only the CDR3 DNA is retained, 45 bases long and in frame from the first base. As to this clone: No cognate antigen has been identified for it. Within one base of it there is no much larger clone, and no base qualities were kept.

At diagnosis, peripheral blood, uninvolved tumor-adjacent lung and tumor were collected and were preserved as a mix of fresh-frozen and FFPE material. For TCR repertoire profiling, the blood samples were analyzed as peripheral blood mononuclear cells. The immunoSEQ Assay was used to sequence TCR beta CDR3 regions from DNA. On the authors' methods: To compute T cell density, TCR beta template counts were normalized to usable DNA, which was estimated by amplifying housekeeping genes. Richness was estimated with the preseqR package, extrapolating to 400,000 templates for PBMC samples and 120,000 templates for tissue samples. Clonality was taken to be one minus Pielou's evenness. Differential abundance testing on productive amino-acid clonotypes, with a minimum total count of 5 and an alpha of 0.1, was used to identify tissue-enriched TCRs. Repertoire overlap between compartments was quantified with the Jaccard Index and Morisita Overlap Index. GLIPH grouped TCR beta CDR3s together with public tetramer-defined viral CDR3s, and a viral motif had to include at least three viral sequences and also show V-gene enrichment. What TCRdb holds here is the immuneACCESS table cut down to in-frame rearrangements. Part of the clones is not present; checked against another copy, under half of the missing clones reflect an unresolved V gene, and the others are unexplained. From that table come the V and J calls and clone size; the DNA was used to work out D and trimming. Here the sample has roughly 76,000 clones; over 70% occur a single time. The top ten constitute 19% of the sample.

Sequenced material: PBMCs, taken before any cancer treatment. This receptor was taken from a man aged 35 to 69 with stage II squamous cell lung carcinoma. The chain uses TRBV10-2 and TRBJ2-1, with 10 bases in between that match TRBD2. At the DNA level, the sequence is TGCGCCAGCAGTGATCTCCTAGCGGGAGACGATGAGCAGTTCTTC. Its coded protein is CASSDLLAGDDEQFF.